These 20 T cell receptor beta chains share one sample of origin, sequenced in a study of PD-L1 blockade in urothelial cancer. Using immunoSEQ multiplex PCR, the repertoire was profiled, and TCRdb retains in-frame clones only, with some absent. The profile shows some 84,000 clones, more than 75% of them singletons. The sequencing used PBMCs, collected around atezolizumab (anti-PD-L1) treatment. The receptor set was obtained from a man aged 65 to 85 with urothelial cancer.

This chain uses TRBV30 with TRBJ2-3, with TRBD2 matching over 12 bases. This CDR3 has 15 residues. Trimming at V came to 4 bases and at J to 8 bases, leaving 10 bases not matched to a gene. Germline values: CDR1 GTSNPN, CDR2 SVGIG (reference sequence). CDR3 sequence reads: CAWNLLAGGFGTQYF. The DNA for the CDR3 is TGTGCCTGGAACCTACTAGCGGGAGGTTTCGGTACGCAGTATTTT.

The chain employs TRBV6-5 and TRBJ2-7; 9 bases fit TRBD1. The germline V gene encodes CDR1 MNHEY and CDR2 SVGAGI. V gave up 6 bases and J gave up 2 bases; unmatched junction bases: 2. The length of the CDR3 is 13 residues. CDR3 nucleotides: TGTGCCAGCAGGACAGGGGGGGCCTACGAGCAGTACTTC. Its protein product is CASRTGGAYEQYF.

The chain employs TRBV11-2 and TRBJ2-3; TRBD1 aligns across 7 bases. This CDR3 is built from 14 residues. The V gene end was trimmed by 4 bases and the J gene end by 4 bases; junction bases not matched to a gene: 5. From germline, CDR1 is SGHAT and CDR2 FQNNGV. The CDR3 DNA reads as TGTGCCAGCAGCTCAACGACAGGGCCAGATACGCAGTATTTT. Its protein is CASSSTTGPDTQYF.

In regard to this clone: Other DNA variants within this sample encode the same CDR3. V usage is TRBV6-1 and J usage is TRBJ1-2; D is unclear. In germline, CDR1 is MNHNS, CDR2 SASEGT. The CDR3 has 14 residues. Trimming pared 0 bases from V and 8 bases from J, leaving 13 bases between. The CDR3 protein is CASSEAAISYGYTF. DNA of the CDR3: TGTGCCAGCAGTGAAGCGGCCATATCTTACGGCTACACCTTC.

The chain combines TRBV7-9 with TRBJ2-1; D is undetermined. The CDR3 runs to 13 residues. Trimming cost V 1 base and J 3 bases, with 4 bases left between them. CDR1 SEHNR and CDR2 FQNEAQ come from the germline V gene (reference sequence). The CDR3 is CASSLGSYNEQFF. CDR3 DNA sequence: TGTGCCAGCAGCTTAGGCAGCTACAATGAGCAGTTCTTC.

The chain is built from TRBV5-8 and TRBJ1-3; a weak D match, TRBD1 (5 bases). Trimming removed 4 bases at V and 4 bases at J, with 9 bases between. The germline gives CDR1 SGHTS, CDR2 YDEGEE. The CDR3 is 13 residues long. The CDR3 DNA follows: TGTGCCAGCAGCCCTGGGGGGGGAAACACCATATATTTT. Its translation is CASSPGGGNTIYF.

The rearrangement joins TRBV18 to TRBJ1-1; D unclear. This CDR3 region has 15 residues. Germline CDR1 reads KGHSH; CDR2 reads LQKENI. V was trimmed by 3 bases and J by 4 bases, leaving 15 bases between them. The CDR3 is CASSPTGDGITEAFF. CDR3 sequence (DNA): TGTGCCAGCTCACCGACGGGTGACGGAATCACTGAAGCTTTCTTT.

This clone was counted a few times. The J gene is TRBJ1-4, the V gene TRBV4-1, with a possible D match to TRBD1 (5 bases). Trimming removed 5 bases at V and 5 bases at J, with 18 bases between. CDR3 length equals 16 residues. From germline, CDR1 is MGHRA and CDR2 YSYEKL. The CDR3 region is CASSYLAGRGNEKLFF. CDR3 coding DNA: TGCGCCAGCAGCTACCTCGCGGGGAGGGGAAATGAAAAACTGTTTTTT.

CDR3 residues: CASSFKGTSVSSYEQYF. The DNA for the CDR3 is TGTGCCAGCAGCTTTAAAGGGACTAGTGTGTCCTCCTACGAGCAGTACTTC. The V and J genes are TRBV13 and TRBJ2-7; TRBD2 matches 8 bases. Germline CDR1 reads PRHDT; CDR2 reads FYEKMQ (reference sequence). The junction had 10 bases not matched to a gene; V was cut back by 3 bases and J by 0 bases. The CDR3 has 17 residues.

The V gene is TRBV29-1, the J gene TRBJ2-7; TRBD1 matches 10 bases. CDR1 is SQVTM, CDR2 ANQGSEA, per germline. The junction had 4 bases not matched to a gene; V was cut back by 6 bases and J by 5 bases. CDR3 length: 12 residues. CDR3: CSVGDRGDEQYF. The CDR3 DNA reads TGCAGCGTGGGGGACAGGGGCGACGAGCAGTACTTC.

The chain recombines TRBV4-1 with TRBJ1-4; maybe TRBD1 (5 bases). CDR1 MGHRA and CDR2 YSYEKL come from the germline V gene. The V end was cut by 0 bases, the J end by 4 bases, with 15 bases between. The CDR3 runs to 17 residues. The CDR3: CASSQEKAQADNEKLFF. The CDR3 DNA follows: TGCGCCAGCAGCCAAGAGAAGGCACAGGCGGATAATGAAAAACTGTTTTTT.

This clone was found many times. The V call is TRBV19, the J call TRBJ2-7; 9 bases align to TRBD1. Trimming cost V 8 bases and J 5 bases; bases outside gene matches: 10. This CDR3 spans 14 amino acids. Per the germline V gene, CDR1 is LNHDA and CDR2 is SQIVND (reference sequence). The CDR3 DNA is TGTGCCAGTGCCCTAGGACAGGGGCTCAACGAGCAGTACTTC. Translated: CASALGQGLNEQYF.

The gene calls are TRBV7-2 and TRBJ2-7; TRBD2 might be the D (5 bases). Per germline, CDR1 SGHTA and CDR2 FQGNSA. Trimming cost V 5 bases and J 0 bases, with 11 bases left between them. This CDR3 is 14 amino acids long. Here the CDR3 DNA reads TGTGCCAGCAGCGGACTCCTCAGCTCCTACGAGCAGTACTTC. It translates to CASSGLLSSYEQYF.

A few counts support this clone. V and J are TRBV6-6 and TRBJ1-1; D is possibly TRBD1 (6 bases). CDR1 is MNHNY, CDR2 SVGAGI, per germline (reference sequence). V lost 0 bases and J lost 4, with 12 bases in between. CDR3 size: 15 residues. CDR3 residues: CASSYSNQGSTEAFF. The DNA for the CDR3 is TGTGCCAGCAGTTACTCGAATCAGGGGAGCACTGAAGCTTTCTTT.

The chain joins TRBV10-3 to TRBJ2-1; TRBD2 agrees at 8 bases. J lost 7 bases, V lost 0 bases, and 8 bases had no gene match. CDR1 and CDR2 (germline): ENHRY, SYGVKD. There are 16 residues in the CDR3. The CDR3 reads CAISESSGGPTNEQFF. The CDR3, as DNA: TGTGCCATCAGTGAGTCGTCGGGAGGGCCAACGAATGAGCAGTTCTTC.

The rearrangement joins TRBV7-9 to TRBJ2-7; the match to TRBD1 covers 8 bases. Germline V gene data show CDR1 as SEHNR and CDR2 as FQNEAQ (reference sequence). V lost 2 bases to trimming and J lost 0 bases; unmatched junction nucleotides: 6. This CDR3 is 16 amino acids long. This CDR3 reads CASSLYVGQVSYEQYF. CDR3 nucleotides: TGTGCCAGCAGCTTATATGTGGGACAGGTCTCCTACGAGCAGTACTTC.

This clone was recorded once. The chain has TRBV5-1 and TRBJ2-7; TRBD2 aligns across 8 bases. In germline, CDR1 is SGHRS, CDR2 YFSETQ. CDR3 size: 20 residues. The V and J ends lost 0 bases and 0 bases, in that order; junction bases with no gene match: 17. CDR3 in amino acids: CASSLAGGGDRHSPSYEQYF. CDR3 DNA: TGCGCCAGCAGCTTGGCGGGGGGGGGCGACAGACACTCCCCCTCCTACGAGCAGTACTTC.

The J gene is TRBJ1-1, the V gene TRBV11-3, with 8 bases matching TRBD1. V shed 5 bases and J 8 bases; nucleotides not matched to a gene: 4. The CDR3 is 12 residues long. Germline V gene lookup returns CDR1 SGHNT and CDR2 YENEEA. The CDR3 nucleotides read TGTGCCAGCAGCGAGACAGGGGCCGAAGCTTTCTTT. Translation: CASSETGAEAFF.

CDR3 DNA sequence: TGTGCCAGTAGTATAGATATGAGGACAGCAGGTGGCTACACCTTC. Its protein product is CASSIDMRTAGGYTF. The chain has TRBV19 and TRBJ1-2; tentatively, D is TRBD1 (6 bases). Deletions cut 0 bases from V and 7 bases from J, with 15 bases between. Germline V gives CDR1 LNHDA, CDR2 SQIVND (reference sequence). CDR3 length equals 15 residues.

J is TRBJ2-1 and V is TRBV5-6; D is possibly TRBD2 (6 bases). This CDR3 has 16 residues. The germline V gene has CDR1 SGHDT and CDR2 YYEEEE. V dropped 2 bases and J dropped 4 bases, with 16 bases sitting between them. CDR3 protein: CASSLFLAINYNEQFF. CDR3 DNA sequence: TGTGCCAGCAGCTTATTTCTAGCGATAAATTACAATGAGCAGTTCTTC.